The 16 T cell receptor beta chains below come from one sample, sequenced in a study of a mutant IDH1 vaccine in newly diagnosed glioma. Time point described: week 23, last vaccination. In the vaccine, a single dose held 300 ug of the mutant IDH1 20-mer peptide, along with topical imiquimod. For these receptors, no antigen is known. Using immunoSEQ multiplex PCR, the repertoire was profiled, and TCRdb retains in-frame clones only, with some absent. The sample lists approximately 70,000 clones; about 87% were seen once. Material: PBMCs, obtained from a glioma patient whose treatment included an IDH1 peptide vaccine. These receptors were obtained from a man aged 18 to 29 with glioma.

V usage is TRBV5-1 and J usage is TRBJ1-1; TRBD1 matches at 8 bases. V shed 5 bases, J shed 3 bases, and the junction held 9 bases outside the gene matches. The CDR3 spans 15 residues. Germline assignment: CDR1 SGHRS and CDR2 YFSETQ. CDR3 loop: CASSFQGAPDTEAFF. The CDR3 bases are TGCGCCAGCAGTTTCCAGGGGGCGCCGGACACTGAAGCTTTCTTT.

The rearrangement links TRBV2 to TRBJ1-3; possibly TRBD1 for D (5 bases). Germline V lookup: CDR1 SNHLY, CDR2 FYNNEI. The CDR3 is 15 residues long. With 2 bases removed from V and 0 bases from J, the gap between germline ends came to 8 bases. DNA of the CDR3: TGTGCCAGCAGTGAACGGGGGGACTCTGGAAACACCATATATTTT. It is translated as CASSERGDSGNTIYF.

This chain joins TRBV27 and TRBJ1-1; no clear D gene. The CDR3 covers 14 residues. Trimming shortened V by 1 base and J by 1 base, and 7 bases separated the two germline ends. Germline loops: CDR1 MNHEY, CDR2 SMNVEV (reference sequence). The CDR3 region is CASSLFPGNTEAFF. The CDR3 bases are TGTGCCAGCAGTTTATTCCCAGGGAACACTGAAGCTTTCTTT.

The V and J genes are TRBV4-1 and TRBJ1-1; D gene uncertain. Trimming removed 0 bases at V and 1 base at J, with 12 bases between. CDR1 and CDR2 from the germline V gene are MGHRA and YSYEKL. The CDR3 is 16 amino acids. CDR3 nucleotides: TGCGCCAGCAGCCAAGATCTAGGGTTTCCGAACACTGAAGCTTTCTTT. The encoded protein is CASSQDLGFPNTEAFF.

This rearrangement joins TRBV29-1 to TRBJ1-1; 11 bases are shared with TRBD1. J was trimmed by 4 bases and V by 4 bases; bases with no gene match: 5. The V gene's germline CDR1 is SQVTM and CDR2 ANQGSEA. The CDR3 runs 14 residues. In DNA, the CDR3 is TGCAGCGTTGTGGGACAGGGGGTCACCACTGAAGCTTTCTTT. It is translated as CSVVGQGVTTEAFF. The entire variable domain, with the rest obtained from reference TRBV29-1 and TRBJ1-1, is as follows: SAVISQKPSRDICQRGTSLTIQCQVDSQVTMMFWYRQQPGQSLTLIATANQGSEATYESGFVIDKFPISRPNLTFSTLTVSNMSPEDSSIYLCSVVGQGVTTEAFFGQGTRLTVV.

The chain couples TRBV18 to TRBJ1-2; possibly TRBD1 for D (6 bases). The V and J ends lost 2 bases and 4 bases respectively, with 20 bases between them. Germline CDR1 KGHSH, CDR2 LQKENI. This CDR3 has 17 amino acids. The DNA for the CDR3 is TGTGCCAGCTCACCAATCGGGTCGGGGGGGCCCTTCTATGGCTACACCTTC. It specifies CASSPIGSGGPFYGYTF. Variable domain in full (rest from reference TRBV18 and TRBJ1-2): NAGVMQNPRHLVRRRGQEARLRCSPMKGHSHVYWYRQLPEEGLKFMVYLQKENIIDESGMPKERFSAEFPKEGPSILRIQQVVRGDSAAYFCASSPIGSGGPFYGYTFGSGTRLTVV.

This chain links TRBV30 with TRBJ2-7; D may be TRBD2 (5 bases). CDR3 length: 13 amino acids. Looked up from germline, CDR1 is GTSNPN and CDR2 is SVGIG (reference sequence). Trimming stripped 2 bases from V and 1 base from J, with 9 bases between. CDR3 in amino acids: CAWSLAQSYEQYF. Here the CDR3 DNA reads TGTGCCTGGAGTTTAGCGCAGTCCTACGAGCAGTACTTC. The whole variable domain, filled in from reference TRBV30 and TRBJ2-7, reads SQTIHQWPATLVQPVGSPLSLECTVEGTSNPNLYWYRQAAGRGLQLLFYSVGIGQISSEVPQNLSASRPQDRQFILSSKKLLLSDSGFYLCAWSLAQSYEQYFGPGTRLTVT.

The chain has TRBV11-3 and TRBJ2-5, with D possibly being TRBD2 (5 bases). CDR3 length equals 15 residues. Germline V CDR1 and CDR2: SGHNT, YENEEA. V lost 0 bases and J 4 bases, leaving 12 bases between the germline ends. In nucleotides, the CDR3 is TGTGCCAGCAGCTTAGAGGGCCTAGCAGGAGAGACCCAGTACTTC. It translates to CASSLEGLAGETQYF.

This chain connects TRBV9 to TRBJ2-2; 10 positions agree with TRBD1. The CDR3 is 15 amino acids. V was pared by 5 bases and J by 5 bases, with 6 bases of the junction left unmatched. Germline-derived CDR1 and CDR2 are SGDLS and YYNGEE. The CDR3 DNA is TGTGCCAGCAGTAGACAGGGGGCGGCGACCGGGGAGCTGTTTTTT. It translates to CASSRQGAATGELFF.

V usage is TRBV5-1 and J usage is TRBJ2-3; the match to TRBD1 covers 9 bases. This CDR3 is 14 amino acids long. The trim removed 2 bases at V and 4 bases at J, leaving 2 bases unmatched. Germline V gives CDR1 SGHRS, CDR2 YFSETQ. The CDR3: CASSFTGGADTQYF. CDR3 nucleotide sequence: TGCGCCAGCAGCTTTACAGGGGGCGCAGATACGCAGTATTTT. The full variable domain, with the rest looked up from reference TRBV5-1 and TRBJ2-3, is KAGVTQTPRYLIKTRGQQVTLSCSPISGHRSVSWYQQTPGQGLQFLFEYFSETQRNKGNFPGRFSGRQFSNSRSEMNVSTLELGDSALYLCASSFTGGADTQYFGPGTRLTVL.

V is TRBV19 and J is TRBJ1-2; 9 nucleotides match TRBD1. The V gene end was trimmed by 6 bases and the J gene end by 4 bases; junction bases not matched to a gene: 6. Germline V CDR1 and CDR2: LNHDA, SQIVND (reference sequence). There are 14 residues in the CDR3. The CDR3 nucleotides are TGTGCCAGTAGCTGGGGACAGGGAGGCTATGGCTACACCTTC. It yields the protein CASSWGQGGYGYTF.

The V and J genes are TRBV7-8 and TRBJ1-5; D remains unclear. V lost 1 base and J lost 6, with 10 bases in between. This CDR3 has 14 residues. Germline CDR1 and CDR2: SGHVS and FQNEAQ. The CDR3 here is CASSLEAGGQPQHF. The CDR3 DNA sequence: TGTGCCAGCAGCTTAGAGGCGGGAGGTCAGCCCCAGCATTTT.

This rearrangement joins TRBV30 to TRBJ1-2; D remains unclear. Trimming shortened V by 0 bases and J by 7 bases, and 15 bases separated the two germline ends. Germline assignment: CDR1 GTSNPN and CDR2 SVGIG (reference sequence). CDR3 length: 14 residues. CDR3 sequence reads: CAWSVPLLWGGYTF. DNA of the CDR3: TGTGCCTGGAGTGTACCCCTTCTTTGGGGTGGCTACACCTTC.

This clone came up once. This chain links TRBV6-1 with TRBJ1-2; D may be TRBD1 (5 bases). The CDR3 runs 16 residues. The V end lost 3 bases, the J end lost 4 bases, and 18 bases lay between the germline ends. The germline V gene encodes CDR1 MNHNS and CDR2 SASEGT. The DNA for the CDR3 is TGTGCCAGCAGTGATGTTTATGGGGCGACTAGCTATGGCTACACCTTC. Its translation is CASSDVYGATSYGYTF.

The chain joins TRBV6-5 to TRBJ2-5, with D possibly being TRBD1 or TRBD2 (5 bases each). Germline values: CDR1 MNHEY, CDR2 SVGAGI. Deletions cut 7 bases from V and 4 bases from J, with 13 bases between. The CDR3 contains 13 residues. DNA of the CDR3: TGTGCCAGCACTTCCGGGACCCCAGAGACCCAGTACTTC. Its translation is CASTSGTPETQYF.

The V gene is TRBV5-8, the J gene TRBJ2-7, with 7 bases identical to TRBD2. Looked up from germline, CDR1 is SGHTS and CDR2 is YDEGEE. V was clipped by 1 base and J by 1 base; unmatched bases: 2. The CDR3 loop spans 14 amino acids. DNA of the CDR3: TGTGCCAGCAGCTTGATGGGGGGGTCCTACGAGCAGTACTTC. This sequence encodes CASSLMGGSYEQYF.